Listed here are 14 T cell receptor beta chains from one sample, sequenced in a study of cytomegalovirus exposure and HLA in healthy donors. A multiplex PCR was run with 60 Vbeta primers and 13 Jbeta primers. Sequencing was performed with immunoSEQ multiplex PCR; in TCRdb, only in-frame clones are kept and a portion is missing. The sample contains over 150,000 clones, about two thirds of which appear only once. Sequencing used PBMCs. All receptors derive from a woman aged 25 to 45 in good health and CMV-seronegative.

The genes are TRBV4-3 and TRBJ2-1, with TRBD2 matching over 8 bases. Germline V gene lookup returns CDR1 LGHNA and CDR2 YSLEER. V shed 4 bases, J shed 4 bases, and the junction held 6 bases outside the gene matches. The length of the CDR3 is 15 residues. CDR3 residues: CASSPWASGYNEQFF. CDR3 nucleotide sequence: TGCGCCAGCAGCCCTTGGGCTAGCGGGTACAATGAGCAGTTCTTC.

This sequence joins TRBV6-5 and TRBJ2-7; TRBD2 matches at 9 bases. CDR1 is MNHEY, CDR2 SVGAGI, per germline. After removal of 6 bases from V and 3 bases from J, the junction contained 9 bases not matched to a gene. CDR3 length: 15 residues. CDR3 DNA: TGTGCCAGCAGGATGACCGGGACTAGCATCTACGAGCAGTACTTC. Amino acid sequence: CASRMTGTSIYEQYF.

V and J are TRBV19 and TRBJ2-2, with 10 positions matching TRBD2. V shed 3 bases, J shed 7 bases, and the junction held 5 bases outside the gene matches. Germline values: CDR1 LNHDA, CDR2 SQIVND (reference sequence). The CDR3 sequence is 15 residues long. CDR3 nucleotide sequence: TGTGCCAGTAGTATCACTAGCGGGACAGTCGGGGAGCTGTTTTTT. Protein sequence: CASSITSGTVGELFF.

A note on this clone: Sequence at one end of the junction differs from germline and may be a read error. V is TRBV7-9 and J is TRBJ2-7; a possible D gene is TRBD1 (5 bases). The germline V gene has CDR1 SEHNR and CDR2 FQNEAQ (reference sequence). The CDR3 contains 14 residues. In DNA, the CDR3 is TGTTCCAGCACCTTCGACCCTCCTAGGGGCGAGCAGTACTTC. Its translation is CSSTFDPPRGEQYF.

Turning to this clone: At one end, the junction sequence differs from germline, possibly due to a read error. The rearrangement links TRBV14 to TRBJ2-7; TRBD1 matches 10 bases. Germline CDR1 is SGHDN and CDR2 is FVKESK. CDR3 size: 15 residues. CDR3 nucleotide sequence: TGTGCCAGCACCCAAGGGGACAGGGGTTTCTACGAGCAGTACTTC. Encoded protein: CASTQGDRGFYEQYF. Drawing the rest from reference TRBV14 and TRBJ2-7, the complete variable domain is EAGVTQFPSHSVIEKGQTVTLRCDPISGHDNLYWYRRVMGKEIKFLLHFVKESKQDESGMPNNRFLAERTGGTYSTLKVQPAELEDSGVYFCASTQGDRGFYEQYFGPGTRLTVT.

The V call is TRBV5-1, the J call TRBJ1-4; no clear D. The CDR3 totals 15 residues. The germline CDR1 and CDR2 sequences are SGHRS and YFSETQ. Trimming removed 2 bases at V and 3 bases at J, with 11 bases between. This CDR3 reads CASSLQSNSNEKLFF. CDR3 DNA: TGCGCCAGCAGCTTACAGAGTAATTCTAATGAAAAACTGTTTTTT.

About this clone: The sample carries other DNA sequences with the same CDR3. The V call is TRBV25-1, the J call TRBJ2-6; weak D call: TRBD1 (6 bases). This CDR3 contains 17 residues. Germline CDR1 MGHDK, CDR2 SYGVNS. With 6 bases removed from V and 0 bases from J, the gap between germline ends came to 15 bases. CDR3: CASSLVDRTSGANVLTF. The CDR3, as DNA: TGTGCCAGCAGCCTCGTAGACAGGACCTCTGGGGCCAACGTCCTGACTTTC.

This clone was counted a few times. The DNA of the CDR3 is TGCGCCAGCAGCCAAGTGGCAAGCACTGAAGCTTTCTTT. Translating it yields CASSQVASTEAFF. The rearrangement joins TRBV4-1 to TRBJ1-1; D gene ambiguous. The germline V gene has CDR1 MGHRA and CDR2 YSYEKL. The V and J ends lost 1 base and 4 bases respectively, with 7 bases between them. The length of the CDR3 is 13 residues.

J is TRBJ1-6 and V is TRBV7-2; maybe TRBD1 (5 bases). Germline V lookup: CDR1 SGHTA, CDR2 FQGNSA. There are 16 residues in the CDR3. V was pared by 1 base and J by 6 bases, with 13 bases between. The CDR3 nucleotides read TGTGCCAGCAGCTTAGAGGACATACGTTTTAATTCACCCCTCCACTTT. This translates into CASSLEDIRFNSPLHF.

CDR3 sequence reads: CASRADGDTQYF. CDR3 DNA: TGTGCCAGCAGAGCTGACGGGGATACGCAGTATTTT. The chain combines TRBV6-1 with TRBJ2-3; D remains unclear. Trimming shortened V by 6 bases and J by 6 bases, and 10 bases separated the two germline ends. There are 12 residues in the CDR3. Germline V CDR1 and CDR2: MNHNS, SASEGT.

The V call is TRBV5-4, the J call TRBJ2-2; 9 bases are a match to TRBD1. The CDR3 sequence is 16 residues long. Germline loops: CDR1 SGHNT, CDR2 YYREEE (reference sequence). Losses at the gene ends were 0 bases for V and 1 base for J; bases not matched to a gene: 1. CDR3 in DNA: TGTGCCAGCAGCTTGGCGGGACAGGGGAACACCGGGGAGCTGTTTTTT. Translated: CASSLAGQGNTGELFF.

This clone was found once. The CDR3 nucleotides read TGTGCCAGCAGTTTATTCGGGGGGTCCTCCTACAATGAGCAGTTCTTC. It yields the protein CASSLFGGSSYNEQFF. This sequence joins TRBV28 and TRBJ2-1, with 7 positions matching TRBD2. V lost 1 base, J lost 0 bases, and 3 bases stayed unmatched. Germline CDR1 and CDR2: MDHEN and SYDVKM. This CDR3 has 16 amino acids.

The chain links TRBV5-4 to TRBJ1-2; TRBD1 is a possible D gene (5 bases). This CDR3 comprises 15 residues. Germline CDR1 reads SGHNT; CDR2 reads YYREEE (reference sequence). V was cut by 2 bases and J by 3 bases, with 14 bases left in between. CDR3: CASSFRDFRDYGYTF. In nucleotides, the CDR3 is TGTGCCAGCAGCTTCCGGGACTTCAGAGACTATGGCTACACCTTC.

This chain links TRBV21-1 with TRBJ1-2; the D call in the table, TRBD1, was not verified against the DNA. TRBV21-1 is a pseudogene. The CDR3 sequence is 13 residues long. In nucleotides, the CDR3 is TGTGCCAGCAGCCGTCAAAACACCTATGGCTACACCTTC. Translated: CASSRQNTYGYTF.